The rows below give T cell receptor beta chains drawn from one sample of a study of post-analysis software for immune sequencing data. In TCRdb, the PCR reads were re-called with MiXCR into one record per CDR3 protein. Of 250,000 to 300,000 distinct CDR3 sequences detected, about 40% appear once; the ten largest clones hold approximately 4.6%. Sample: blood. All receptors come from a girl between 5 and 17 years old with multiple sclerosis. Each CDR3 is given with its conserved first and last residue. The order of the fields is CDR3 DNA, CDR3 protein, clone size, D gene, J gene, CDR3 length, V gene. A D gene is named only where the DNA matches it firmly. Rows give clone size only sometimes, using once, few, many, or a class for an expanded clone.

TGTGCCAGCAGTTCCAGGTTTGGCTACACCTTC | CASSSRFGYTF | . | . | TRBJ1-2 | 11 | TRBV6-5
TGTGCCAGCAGTTTGGATGGCAGTTACAATGAGCAGTTCTTC | CASSLDGSYNEQFF | many | . | TRBJ2-1 | 14 | TRBV5-1
TGTGCCAGCAGCGGACAAGGATCGGTATATAATTCACCCCTCCACTTT | CASSGQGSVYNSPLHF | . | . | TRBJ1-6 | 16 | TRBV7-2
TGTGCCAGCAGCTGGCGCGCTGAGCGGTGGGGGGATGAGCAGTTCTTC | CASSWRAERWGDEQFF | many | . | TRBJ2-1 | 16 | TRBV3-1
TGCAGCGTTGAGGCGGCATCCGGAAACACCATATATTTT | CSVEAASGNTIYF | . | . | TRBJ1-3 | 13 | TRBV29-1
TGTGCCAGCAGTGAAGCACCAGCGGTTAACTACGAGCAGTACTTC | CASSEAPAVNYEQYF | many | . | TRBJ2-7 | 15 | TRBV6-1
TGTGCCATCAGTGAGTCGCCCAGGGGCGGTGAAGCTTTCTTT | CAISESPRGGEAFF | many | . | TRBJ1-1 | 14 | TRBV10-3
TGCGCCAGCAGCTTGGAAGCGGGACGGGAGACCCAGTACTTC | CASSLEAGRETQYF | many | TRBD2 | TRBJ2-5 | 14 | TRBV5-1
TGCAGTGCCCCGGGGAGCGTTCAGAAGAGTGTAAGCACAGATACGCAGTATTTT | CSAPGSVQKSVSTDTQYF | many | . | TRBJ2-3 | 18 | TRBV20-1
TGCAGTGCCCCCTCGTCGAGTTCACCCTCCTACAATGAGCAGTTCTTC | CSAPSSSSPSYNEQFF | many | . | TRBJ2-1 | 16 | TRBV20-1
TGCAGCGTTGGATCTGCGGGAGATACGCAGTATTTT | CSVGSAGDTQYF | many | . | TRBJ2-3 | 12 | TRBV29-1
TGTGCCAGCAGTGAAGGGGCAACCGGGGGTGTCACTGAAGCTTTCTTT | CASSEGATGGVTEAFF | few | . | TRBJ1-1 | 16 | TRBV2
TGCAGTGCTGGGAGGCAGGATATTCAGATAGCCAAAAACATTCAGTACTTC | CSAGRQDIQIAKNIQYF | many | . | TRBJ2-4 | 17 | TRBV20-1
TGCAGTGCTAGGGCCACCGGGCCCAGAGGTGGCTACACCTTC | CSARATGPRGGYTF | . | . | TRBJ1-2 | 14 | TRBV20-1